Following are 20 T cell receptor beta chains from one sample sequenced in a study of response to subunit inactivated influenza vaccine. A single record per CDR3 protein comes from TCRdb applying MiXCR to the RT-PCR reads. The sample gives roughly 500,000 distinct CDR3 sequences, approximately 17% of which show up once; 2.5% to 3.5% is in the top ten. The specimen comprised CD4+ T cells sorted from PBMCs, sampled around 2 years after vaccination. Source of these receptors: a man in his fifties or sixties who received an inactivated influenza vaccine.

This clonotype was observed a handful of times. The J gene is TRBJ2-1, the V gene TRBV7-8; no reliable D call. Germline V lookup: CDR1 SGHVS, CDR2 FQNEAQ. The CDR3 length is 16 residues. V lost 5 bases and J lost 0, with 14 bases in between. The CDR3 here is CASSKRLGGSYNEQFF. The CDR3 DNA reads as TGTGCCAGCAGCAAGCGACTGGGCGGCTCCTACAATGAGCAGTTCTTC.

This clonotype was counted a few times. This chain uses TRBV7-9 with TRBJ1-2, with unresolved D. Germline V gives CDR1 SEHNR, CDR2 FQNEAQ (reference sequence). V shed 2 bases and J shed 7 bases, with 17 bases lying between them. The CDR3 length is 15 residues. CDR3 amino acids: CASSLSLQLVSGYTF. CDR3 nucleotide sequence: TGTGCCAGCAGCTTATCGTTACAGTTGGTTTCTGGCTACACCTTC.

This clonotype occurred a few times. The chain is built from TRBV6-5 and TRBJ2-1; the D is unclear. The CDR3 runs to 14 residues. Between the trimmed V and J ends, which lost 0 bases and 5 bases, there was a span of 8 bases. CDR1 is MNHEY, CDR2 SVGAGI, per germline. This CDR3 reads CASSYSGPHNEQFF. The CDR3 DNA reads TGTGCCAGCAGTTACTCAGGTCCCCACAATGAGCAGTTCTTC.

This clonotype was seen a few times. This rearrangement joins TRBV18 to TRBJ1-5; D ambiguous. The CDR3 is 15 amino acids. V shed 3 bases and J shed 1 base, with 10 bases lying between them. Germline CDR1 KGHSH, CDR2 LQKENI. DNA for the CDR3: TGTGCCAGCTCACCGAGGGAGGTGAGCAATCAGCCCCAGCATTTT. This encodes CASSPREVSNQPQHF.

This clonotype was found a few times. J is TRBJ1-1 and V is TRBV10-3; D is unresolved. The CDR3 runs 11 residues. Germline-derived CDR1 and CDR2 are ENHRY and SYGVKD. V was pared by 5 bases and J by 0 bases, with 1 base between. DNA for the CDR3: TGTGCCATCAGTATGAACACTGAAGCTTTCTTT. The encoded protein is CAISMNTEAFF.

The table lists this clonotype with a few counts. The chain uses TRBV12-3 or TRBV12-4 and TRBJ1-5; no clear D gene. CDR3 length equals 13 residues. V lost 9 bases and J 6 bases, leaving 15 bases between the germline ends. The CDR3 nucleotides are TGTGCCAGTGGAACGACCGCGGGTCAGCCCCAGCATTTT. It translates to CASGTTAGQPQHF.

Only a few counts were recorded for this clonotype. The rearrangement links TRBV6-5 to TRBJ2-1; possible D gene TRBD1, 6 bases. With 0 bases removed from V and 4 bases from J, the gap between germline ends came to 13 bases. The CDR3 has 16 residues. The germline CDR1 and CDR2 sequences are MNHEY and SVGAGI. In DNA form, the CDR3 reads TGTGCCAGCAGTTACTCGGGGGCACAGGGTTACAATGAGCAGTTCTTC. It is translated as CASSYSGAQGYNEQFF.

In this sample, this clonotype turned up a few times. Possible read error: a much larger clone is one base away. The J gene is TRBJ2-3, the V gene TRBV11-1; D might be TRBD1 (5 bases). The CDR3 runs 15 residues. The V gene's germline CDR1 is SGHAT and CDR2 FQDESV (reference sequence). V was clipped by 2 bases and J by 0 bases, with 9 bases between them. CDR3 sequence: CASSLIGASTDTQYF. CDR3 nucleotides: TGTGCCAGCAGCTTAATAGGGGCTAGCACAGATACGCAGTATTTT.

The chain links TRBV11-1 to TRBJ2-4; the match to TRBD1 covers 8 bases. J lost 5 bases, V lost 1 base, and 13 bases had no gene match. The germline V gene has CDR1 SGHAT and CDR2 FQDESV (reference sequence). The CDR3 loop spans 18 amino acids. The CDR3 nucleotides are TGTGCCAGCAGCTTAGACCCGGACAGGGCGAAGTTGGAAAACATTCAGTACTTC. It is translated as CASSLDPDRAKLENIQYF.

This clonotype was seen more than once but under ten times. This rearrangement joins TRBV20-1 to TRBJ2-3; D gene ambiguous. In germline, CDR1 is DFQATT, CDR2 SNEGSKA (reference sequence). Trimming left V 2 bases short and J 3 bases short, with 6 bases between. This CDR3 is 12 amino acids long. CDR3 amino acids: CSARSETDTQYF. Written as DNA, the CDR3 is TGCAGTGCTAGATCAGAGACAGATACGCAGTATTTT.

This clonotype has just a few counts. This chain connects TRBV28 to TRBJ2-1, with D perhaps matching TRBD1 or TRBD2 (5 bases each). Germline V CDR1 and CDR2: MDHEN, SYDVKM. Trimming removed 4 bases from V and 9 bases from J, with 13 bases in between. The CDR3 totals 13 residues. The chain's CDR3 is CASSSPGRSEQFF. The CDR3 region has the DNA TGTGCCAGCAGTTCTCCAGGGAGAAGTGAGCAGTTCTTC.

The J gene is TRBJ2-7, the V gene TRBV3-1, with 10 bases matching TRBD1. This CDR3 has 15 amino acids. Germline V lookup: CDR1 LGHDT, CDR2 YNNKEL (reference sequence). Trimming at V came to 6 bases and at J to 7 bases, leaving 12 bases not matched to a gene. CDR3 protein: CASSPDRGYVREQYF. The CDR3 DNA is TGTGCCAGCAGTCCGGACAGGGGGTATGTAAGGGAGCAGTACTTC.

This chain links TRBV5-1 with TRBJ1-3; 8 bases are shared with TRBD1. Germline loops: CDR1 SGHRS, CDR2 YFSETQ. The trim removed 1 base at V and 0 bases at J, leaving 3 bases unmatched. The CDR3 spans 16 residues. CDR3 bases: TGCGCCAGCAGCTTGAGGACAGGGAGCTCTGGAAACACCATATATTTT. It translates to CASSLRTGSSGNTIYF.

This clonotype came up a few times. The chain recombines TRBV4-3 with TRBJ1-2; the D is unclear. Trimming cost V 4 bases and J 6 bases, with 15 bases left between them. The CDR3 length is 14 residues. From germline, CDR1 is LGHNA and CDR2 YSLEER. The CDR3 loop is CASSRAWEGHGYTF. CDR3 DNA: TGCGCCAGCAGCCGAGCGTGGGAAGGACATGGCTACACCTTC.

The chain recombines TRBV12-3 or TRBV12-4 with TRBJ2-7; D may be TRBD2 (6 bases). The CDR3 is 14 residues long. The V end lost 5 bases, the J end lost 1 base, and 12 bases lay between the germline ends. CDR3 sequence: CASSPSVRSYEQYF. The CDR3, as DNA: TGTGCCAGCAGTCCTAGCGTGCGGTCCTACGAGCAGTACTTC.

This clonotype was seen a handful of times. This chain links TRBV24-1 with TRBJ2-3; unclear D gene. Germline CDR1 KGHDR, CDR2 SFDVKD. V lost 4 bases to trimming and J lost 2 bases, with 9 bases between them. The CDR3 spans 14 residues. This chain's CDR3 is CATSDDGFTDTQYF. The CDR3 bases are TGTGCCACCAGTGACGACGGATTCACAGATACGCAGTATTTT.

CDR3 protein: CASSLSSERTEAFF. The CDR3 DNA follows: TGCGCCAGCAGCTTGAGTTCGGAGAGAACTGAAGCTTTCTTT. J is TRBJ1-1 and V is TRBV5-1; D not certain. Per the germline V gene, CDR1 is SGHRS and CDR2 is YFSETQ. The CDR3 loop spans 14 amino acids. V lost 1 base to trimming and J lost 5 bases, with 12 bases between them.

This CDR3 is CASSTGQGYNSPLHF. The CDR3 DNA follows: TGCGCCAGCAGTACCGGACAGGGCTATAATTCACCCCTCCACTTT. The J gene is TRBJ1-6, the V gene TRBV10-2, with 8 positions matching TRBD1. The J segment lost 3 bases and the V segment lost 5 bases, leaving 3 bases of the junction unmatched. The CDR3 runs to 15 residues. Germline V gene sequence: CDR1 WSHSY, CDR2 SAAADI.

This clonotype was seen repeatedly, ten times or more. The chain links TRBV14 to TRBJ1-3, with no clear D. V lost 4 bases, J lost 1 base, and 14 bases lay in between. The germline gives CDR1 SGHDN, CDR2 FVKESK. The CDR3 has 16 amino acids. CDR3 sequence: CASSPTPVTSGNTIYF. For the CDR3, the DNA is TGTGCCAGCAGCCCTACCCCGGTTACATCTGGAAACACCATATATTTT.

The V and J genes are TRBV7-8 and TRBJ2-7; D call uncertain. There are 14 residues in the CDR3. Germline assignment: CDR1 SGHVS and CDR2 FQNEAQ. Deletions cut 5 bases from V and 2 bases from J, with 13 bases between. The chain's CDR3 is CASSPRFEPYEQYF. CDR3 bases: TGTGCCAGCAGCCCTCGTTTCGAGCCCTACGAGCAGTACTTC.